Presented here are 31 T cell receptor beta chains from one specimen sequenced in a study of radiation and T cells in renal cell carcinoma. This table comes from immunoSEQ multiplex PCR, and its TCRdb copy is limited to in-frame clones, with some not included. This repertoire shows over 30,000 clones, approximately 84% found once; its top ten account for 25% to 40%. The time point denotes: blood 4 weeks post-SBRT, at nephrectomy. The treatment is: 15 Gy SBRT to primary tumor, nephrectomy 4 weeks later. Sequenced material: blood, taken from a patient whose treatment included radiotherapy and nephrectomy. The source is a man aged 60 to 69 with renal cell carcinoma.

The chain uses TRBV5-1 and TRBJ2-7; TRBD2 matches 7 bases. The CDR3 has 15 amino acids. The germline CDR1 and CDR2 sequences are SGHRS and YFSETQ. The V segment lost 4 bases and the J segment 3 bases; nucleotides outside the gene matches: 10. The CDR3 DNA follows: TGCGCCAGCAGCCGAAGCGGGGACGGAGGCTACGAGCAGTACTTC. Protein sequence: CASSRSGDGGYEQYF.

The CDR3 here is CASSSGSTDTQYF. The DNA for the CDR3 is TGTGCCAGCAGCAGCGGGAGTACAGATACGCAGTATTTT. The chain carries TRBV5-6 and TRBJ2-3, with TRBD2 matching over 8 bases. The J segment lost 3 bases and the V segment lost 4 bases, leaving 1 base of the junction unmatched. This CDR3 region has 13 residues. Germline CDR1 is SGHDT and CDR2 is YYEEEE.

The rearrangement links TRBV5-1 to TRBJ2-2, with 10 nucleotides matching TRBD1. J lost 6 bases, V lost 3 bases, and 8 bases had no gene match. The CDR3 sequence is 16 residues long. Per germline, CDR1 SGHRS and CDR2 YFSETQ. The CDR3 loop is CASSSGTGVFSGELFF. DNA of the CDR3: TGCGCCAGCAGCTCTGGGACAGGGGTGTTCTCCGGGGAGCTGTTTTTT.

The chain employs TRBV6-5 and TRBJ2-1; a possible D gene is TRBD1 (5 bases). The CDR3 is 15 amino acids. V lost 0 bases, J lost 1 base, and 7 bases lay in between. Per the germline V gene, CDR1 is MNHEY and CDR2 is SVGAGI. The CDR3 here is CASSYSAGSYNEQFF. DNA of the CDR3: TGTGCCAGCAGTTACTCGGCAGGGTCCTACAATGAGCAGTTCTTC.

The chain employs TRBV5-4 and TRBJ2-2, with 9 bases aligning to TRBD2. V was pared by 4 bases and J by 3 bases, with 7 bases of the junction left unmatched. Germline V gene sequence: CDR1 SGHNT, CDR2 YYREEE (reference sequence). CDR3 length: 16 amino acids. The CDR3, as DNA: TGTGCCAGCAGCCCAGACCGACTAGCGGACACCGGGGAGCTGTTTTTT. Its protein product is CASSPDRLADTGELFF.

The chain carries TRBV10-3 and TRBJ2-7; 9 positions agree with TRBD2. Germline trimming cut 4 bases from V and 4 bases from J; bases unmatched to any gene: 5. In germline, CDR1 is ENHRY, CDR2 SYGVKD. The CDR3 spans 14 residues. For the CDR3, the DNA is TGTGCCATCAGTGTCTCTAGCGGGAATTACGAGCAGTACTTC. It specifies CAISVSSGNYEQYF.

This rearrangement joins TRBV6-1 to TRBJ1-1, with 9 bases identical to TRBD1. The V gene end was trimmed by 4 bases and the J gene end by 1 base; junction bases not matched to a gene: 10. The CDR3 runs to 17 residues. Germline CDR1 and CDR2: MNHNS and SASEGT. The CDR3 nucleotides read TGTGCCAGCAGTGCCTTTAGGACAGGGGAGGGGAACACTGAAGCTTTCTTT. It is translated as CASSAFRTGEGNTEAFF.

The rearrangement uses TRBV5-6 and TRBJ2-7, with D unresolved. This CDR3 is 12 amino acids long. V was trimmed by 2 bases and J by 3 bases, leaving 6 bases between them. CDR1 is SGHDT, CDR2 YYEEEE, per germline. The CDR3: CASSFSLYEQYF. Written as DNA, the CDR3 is TGTGCCAGCAGCTTTAGCCTCTACGAGCAGTACTTC.

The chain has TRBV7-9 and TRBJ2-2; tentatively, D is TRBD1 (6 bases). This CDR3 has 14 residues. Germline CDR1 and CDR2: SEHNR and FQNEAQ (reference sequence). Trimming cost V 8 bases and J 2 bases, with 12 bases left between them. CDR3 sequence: CASFTGINTGELFF. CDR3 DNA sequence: TGTGCCAGCTTCACAGGGATCAACACCGGGGAGCTGTTTTTT.

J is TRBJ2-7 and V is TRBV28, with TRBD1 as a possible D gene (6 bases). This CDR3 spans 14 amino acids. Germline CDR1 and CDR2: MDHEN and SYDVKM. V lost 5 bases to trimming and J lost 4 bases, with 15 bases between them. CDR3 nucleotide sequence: TGTGCCAGCAGTGTCCAGAACAGGGCATACGAGCAGTACTTC. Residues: CASSVQNRAYEQYF.

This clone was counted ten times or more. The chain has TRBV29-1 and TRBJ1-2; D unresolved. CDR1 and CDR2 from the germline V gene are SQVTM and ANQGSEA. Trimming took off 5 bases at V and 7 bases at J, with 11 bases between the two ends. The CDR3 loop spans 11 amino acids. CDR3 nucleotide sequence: TGCAGCGTTTCCCCTACCGGTGGCTACACCTTC. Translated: CSVSPTGGYTF.

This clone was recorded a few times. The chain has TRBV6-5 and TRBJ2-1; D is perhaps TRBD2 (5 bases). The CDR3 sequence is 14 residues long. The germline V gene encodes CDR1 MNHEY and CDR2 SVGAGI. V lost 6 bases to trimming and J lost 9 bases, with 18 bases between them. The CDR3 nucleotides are TGTGCCAGCAGCTGGGTTCGCAGCGGCCCTGAGCAGTTCTTC. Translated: CASSWVRSGPEQFF.

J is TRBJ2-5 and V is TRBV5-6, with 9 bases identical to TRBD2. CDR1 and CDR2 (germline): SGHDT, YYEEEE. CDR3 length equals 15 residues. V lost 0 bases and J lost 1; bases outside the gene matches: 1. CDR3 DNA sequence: TGTGCCAGCAGCTTGGTACTAGCGGGCCAAGAGACCCAGTACTTC. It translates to CASSLVLAGQETQYF. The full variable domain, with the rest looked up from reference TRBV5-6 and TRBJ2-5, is DAGVTQSPTHLIKTRGQQVTLRCSPKSGHDTVSWYQQALGQGPQFIFQYYEEEERQRGNFPDRFSGHQFPNYSSELNVNALLLGDSALYLCASSLVLAGQETQYFGPGTRLLVL.

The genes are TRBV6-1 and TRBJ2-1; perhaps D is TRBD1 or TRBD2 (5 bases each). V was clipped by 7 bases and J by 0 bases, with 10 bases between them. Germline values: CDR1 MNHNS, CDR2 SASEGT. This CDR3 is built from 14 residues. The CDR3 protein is CASIEGSSYNEQFF. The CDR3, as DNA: TGTGCCAGCATAGAGGGGAGCTCCTACAATGAGCAGTTCTTC.

The CDR3 nucleotides read TGCGCCAGCAGCCCTTATCTAAGCTCTGGAAACACCATATATTTT. Translated, it gives CASSPYLSSGNTIYF. V and J are TRBV4-3 and TRBJ1-3; D remains ambiguous. V lost 4 bases and J lost 0, with 10 bases in between. Germline V CDR1 and CDR2: LGHNA, YSLEER. The CDR3 extends over 15 amino acids.

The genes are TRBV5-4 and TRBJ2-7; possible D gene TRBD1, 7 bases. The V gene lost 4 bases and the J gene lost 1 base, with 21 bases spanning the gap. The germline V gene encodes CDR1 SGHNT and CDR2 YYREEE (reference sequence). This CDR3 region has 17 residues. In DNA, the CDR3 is TGTGCCAGCAGCCTGAGGAGGGGGCTTAGCGGTTCCTACGAGCAGTACTTC. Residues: CASSLRRGLSGSYEQYF.

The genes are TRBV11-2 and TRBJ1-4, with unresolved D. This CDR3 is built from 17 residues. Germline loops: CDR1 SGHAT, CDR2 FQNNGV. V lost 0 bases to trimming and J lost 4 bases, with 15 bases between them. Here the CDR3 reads CASSLDRITAYNEKLFF. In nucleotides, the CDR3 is TGTGCCAGCAGCTTAGATCGTATAACAGCCTATAATGAAAAACTGTTTTTT.

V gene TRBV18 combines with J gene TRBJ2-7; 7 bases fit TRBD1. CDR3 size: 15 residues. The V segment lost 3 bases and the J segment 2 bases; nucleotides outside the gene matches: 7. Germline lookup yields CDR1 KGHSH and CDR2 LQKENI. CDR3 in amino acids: CASSPDRDGAYEQYF. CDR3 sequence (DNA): TGTGCCAGCTCACCCGACAGGGACGGCGCCTACGAGCAGTACTTC.

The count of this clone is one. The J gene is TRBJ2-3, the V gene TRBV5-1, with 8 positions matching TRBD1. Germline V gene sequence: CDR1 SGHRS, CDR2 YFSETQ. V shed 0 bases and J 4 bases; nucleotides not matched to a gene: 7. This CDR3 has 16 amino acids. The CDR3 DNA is TGCGCCAGCAGCTTGGTTCCAGGGGGCCAAGCAGATACGCAGTATTTT. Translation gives CASSLVPGGQADTQYF.

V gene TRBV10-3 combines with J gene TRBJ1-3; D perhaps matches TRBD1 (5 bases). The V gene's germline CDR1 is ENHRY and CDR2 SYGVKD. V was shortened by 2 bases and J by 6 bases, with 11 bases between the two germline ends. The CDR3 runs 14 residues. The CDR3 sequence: CAISETGSINTIYF. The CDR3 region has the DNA TGTGCCATCAGTGAGACAGGTTCAATAAACACCATATATTTT.

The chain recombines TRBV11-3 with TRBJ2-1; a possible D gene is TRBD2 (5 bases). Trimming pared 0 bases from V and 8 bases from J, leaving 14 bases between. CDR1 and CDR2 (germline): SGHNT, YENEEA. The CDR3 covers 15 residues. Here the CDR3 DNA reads TGTGCCAGCAGCTTAGAGGCTAGCCGTTTCTATGAGCAGTTCTTC. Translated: CASSLEASRFYEQFF.

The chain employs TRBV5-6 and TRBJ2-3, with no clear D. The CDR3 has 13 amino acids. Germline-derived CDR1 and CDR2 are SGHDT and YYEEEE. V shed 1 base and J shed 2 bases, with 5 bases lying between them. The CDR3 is CASSLNPTDTQYF. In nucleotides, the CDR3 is TGTGCCAGCAGCTTGAATCCCACAGATACGCAGTATTTT.

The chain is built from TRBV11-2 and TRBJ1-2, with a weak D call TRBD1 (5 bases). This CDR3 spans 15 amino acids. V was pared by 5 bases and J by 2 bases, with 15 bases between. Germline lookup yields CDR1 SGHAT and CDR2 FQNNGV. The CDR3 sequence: CASSATLDNNYGYTF. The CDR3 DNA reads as TGTGCCAGCAGCGCCACCCTGGACAACAACTATGGCTACACCTTC. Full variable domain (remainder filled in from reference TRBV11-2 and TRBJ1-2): EAGVAQSPRYKIIEKRQSVAFWCNPISGHATLYWYQQILGQGPKLLIQFQNNGVVDDSQLPKDRFSAERLKGVDSTLKIQPAKLEDSAVYLCASSATLDNNYGYTFGSGTRLTVV.

CDR3 sequence reads: CASRSHQGAQAFF. The CDR3 DNA follows: TGTGCCAGTAGGTCCCATCAGGGGGCCCAAGCTTTCTTT. The rearrangement uses TRBV19 and TRBJ1-1, with 8 bases lining up with TRBD1. The CDR3 runs to 13 residues. Per the germline V gene, CDR1 is LNHDA and CDR2 is SQIVND (reference sequence). V lost 6 bases to trimming and J lost 9 bases; unmatched junction nucleotides: 9. The full variable domain, completed using reference TRBV19 and TRBJ1-1, is DGGITQSPKYLFRKEGQNVTLSCEQNLNHDAMYWYRQDPGQGLRLIYYSQIVNDFQKGDIAEGYSVSREKKESFPLTVTSAQKNPTAFYLCASRSHQGAQAFFGQGTRLTVV.

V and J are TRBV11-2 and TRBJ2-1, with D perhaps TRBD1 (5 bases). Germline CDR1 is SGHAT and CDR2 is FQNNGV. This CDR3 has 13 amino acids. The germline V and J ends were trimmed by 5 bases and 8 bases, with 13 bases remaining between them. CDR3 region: CASSPQVRDEQFF. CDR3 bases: TGTGCCAGCAGCCCGCAGGTCAGGGATGAGCAGTTCTTC.

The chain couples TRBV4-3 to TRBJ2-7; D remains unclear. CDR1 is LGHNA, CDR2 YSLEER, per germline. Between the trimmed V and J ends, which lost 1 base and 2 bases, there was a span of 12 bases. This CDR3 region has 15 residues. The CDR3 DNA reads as TGCGCCAGCAGCCAAGTCCCGGCCAGACCCTACGAGCAGTACTTC. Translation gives CASSQVPARPYEQYF.

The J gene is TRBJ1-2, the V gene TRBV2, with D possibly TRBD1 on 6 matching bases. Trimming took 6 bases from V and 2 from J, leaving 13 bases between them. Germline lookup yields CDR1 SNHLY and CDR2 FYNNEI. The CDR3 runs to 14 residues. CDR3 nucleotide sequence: TGTGCCAGCAGCCGGGACAATGAGAACTATGGCTACACCTTC. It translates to CASSRDNENYGYTF.

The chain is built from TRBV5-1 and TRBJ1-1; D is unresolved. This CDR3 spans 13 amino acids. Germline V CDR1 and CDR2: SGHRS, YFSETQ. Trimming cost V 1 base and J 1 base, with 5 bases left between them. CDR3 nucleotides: TGCGCCAGCAGCTTGCTAAGGAACACTGAAGCTTTCTTT. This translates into CASSLLRNTEAFF.

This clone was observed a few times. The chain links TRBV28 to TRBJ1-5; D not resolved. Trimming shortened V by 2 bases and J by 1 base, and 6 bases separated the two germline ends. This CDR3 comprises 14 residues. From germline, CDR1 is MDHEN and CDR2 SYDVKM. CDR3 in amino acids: CASSLRLSNQPQHF. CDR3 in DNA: TGTGCCAGCAGTTTACGATTGAGCAATCAGCCCCAGCATTTT. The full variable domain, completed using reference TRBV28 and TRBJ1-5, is DVKVTQSSRYLVKRTGEKVFLECVQDMDHENMFWYRQDPGLGLRLIYFSYDVKMKEKGDIPEGYSVSREKKERFSLILESASTNQTSMYLCASSLRLSNQPQHFGDGTRLSIL.

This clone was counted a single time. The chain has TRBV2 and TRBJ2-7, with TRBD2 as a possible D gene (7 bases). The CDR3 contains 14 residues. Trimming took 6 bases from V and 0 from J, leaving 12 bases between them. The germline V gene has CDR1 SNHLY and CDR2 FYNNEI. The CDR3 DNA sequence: TGTGCCAGCAGGCAGGGAGGGGGCTCCTACGAGCAGTACTTC. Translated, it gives CASRQGGGSYEQYF.

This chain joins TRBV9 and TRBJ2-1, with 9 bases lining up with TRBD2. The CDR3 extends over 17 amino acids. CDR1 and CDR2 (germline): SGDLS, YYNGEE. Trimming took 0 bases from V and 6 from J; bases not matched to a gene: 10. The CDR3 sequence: CASSVAPPGGRANEQFF. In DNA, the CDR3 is TGTGCCAGCAGCGTAGCGCCCCCGGGCGGGAGGGCCAATGAGCAGTTCTTC.